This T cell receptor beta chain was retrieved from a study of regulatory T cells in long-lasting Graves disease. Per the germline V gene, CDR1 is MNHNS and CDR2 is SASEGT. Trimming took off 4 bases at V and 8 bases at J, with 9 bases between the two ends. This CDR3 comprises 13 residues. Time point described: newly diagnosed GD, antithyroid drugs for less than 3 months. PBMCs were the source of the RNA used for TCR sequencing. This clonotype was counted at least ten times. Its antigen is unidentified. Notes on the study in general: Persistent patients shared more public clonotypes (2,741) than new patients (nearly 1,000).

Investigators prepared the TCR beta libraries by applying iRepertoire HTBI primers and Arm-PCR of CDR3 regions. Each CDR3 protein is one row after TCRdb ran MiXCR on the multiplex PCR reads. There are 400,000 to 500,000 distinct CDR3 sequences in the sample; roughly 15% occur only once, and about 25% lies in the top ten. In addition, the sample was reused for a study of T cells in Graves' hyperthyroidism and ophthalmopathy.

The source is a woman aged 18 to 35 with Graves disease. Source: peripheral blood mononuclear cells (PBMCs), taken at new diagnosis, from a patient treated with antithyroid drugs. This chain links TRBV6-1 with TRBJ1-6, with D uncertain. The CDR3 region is CASSVSGDSPLHF. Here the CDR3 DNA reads TGTGCCAGCAGTGTCTCGGGTGATTCACCCCTCCACTTT.